This TCR beta chain was sequenced during a study of blood T cell repertoires in COVID-19. The CDR3 has 14 residues. Unmatched junction bases numbered 7, after V lost 11 bases and J lost 1 base. Germline lookup yields CDR1 SGHDN and CDR2 FVKESK. This clone was seen just once. Only in-frame clones appear in the TCRdb table, and some are missing; sequencing was by immunoSEQ multiplex PCR. The sample lists around 180,000 clones; 70% to 85% were seen once. This clonotype was obtained from a human donor in a cohort sampled during active COVID-19. The rearrangement links TRBV14 to TRBJ2-1; TRBD2 agrees at 8 bases. The sample taken for sequencing was peripheral blood. The CDR3 here is CASGRGASYNEQFF. The DNA for the CDR3 is TGTGCCTCGGGGCGGGGGGCATCCTACAATGAGCAGTTCTTC.